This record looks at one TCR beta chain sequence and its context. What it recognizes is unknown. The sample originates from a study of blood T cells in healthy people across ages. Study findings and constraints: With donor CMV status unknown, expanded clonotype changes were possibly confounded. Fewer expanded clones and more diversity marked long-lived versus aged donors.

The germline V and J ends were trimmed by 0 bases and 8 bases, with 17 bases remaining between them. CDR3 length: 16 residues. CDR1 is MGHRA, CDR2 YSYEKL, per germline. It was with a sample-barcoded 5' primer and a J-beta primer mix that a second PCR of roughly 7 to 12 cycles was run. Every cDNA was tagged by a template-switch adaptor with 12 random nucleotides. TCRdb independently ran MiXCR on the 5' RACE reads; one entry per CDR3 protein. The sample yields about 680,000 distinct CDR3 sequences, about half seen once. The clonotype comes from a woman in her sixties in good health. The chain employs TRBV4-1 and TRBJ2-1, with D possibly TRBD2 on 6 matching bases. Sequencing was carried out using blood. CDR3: CASSQDYREPPHEQFF. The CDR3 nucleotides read TGCGCCAGCAGCCAAGATTATCGGGAGCCGCCCCATGAGCAGTTCTTC.